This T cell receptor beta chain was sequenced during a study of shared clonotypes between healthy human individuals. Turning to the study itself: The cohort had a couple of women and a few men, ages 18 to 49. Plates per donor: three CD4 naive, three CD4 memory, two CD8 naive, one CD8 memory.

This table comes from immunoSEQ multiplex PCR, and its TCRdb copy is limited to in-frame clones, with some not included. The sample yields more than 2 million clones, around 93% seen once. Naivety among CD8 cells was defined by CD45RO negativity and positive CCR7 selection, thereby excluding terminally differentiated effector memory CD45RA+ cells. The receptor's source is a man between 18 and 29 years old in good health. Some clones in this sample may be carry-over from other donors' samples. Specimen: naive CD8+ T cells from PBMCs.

The CDR3 DNA is TGTGCCAGCAGTTTCGGTGTAGAATACGAGCAGTACTTC. Its translation is CASSFGVEYEQYF. This rearrangement joins TRBV28 to TRBJ2-7; D not resolved. The CDR3 runs to 13 residues. V was shortened by 3 bases and J by 4 bases, with 10 bases between the two germline ends. CDR1 MDHEN and CDR2 SYDVKM come from the germline V gene.